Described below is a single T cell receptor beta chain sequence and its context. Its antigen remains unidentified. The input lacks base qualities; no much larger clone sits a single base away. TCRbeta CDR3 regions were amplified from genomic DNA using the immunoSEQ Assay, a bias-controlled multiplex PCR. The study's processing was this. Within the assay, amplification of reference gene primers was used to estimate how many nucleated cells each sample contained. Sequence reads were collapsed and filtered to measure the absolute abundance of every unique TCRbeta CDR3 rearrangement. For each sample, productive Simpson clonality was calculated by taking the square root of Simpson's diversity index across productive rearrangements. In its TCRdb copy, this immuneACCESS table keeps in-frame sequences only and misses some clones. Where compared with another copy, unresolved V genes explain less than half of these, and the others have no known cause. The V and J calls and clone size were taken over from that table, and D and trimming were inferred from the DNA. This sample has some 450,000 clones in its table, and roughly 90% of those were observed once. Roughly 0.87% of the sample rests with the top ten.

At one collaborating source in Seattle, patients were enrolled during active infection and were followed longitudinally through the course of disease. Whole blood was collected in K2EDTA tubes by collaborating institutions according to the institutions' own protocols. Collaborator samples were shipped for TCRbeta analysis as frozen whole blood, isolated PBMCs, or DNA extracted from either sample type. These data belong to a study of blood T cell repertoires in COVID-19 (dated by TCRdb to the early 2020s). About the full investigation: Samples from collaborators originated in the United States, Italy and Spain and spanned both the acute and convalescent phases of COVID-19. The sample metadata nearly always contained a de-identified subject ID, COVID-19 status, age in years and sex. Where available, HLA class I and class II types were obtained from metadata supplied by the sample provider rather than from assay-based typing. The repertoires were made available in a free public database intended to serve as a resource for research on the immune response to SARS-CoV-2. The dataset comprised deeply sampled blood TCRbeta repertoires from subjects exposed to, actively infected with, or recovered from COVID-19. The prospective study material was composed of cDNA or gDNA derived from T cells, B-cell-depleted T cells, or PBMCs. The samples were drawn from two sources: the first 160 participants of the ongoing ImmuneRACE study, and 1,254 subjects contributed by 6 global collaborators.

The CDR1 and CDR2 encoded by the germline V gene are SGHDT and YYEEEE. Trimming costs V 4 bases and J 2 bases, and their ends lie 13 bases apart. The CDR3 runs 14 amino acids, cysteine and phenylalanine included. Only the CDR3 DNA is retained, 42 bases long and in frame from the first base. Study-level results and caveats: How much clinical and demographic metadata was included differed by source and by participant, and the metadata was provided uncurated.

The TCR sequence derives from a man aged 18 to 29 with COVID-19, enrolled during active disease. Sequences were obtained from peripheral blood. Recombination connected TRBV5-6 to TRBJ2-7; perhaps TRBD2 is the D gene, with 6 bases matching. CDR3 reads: CASSLDGLPYEQYF. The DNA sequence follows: TGTGCCAGCAGCCTAGATGGACTACCCTACGAGCAGTACTTC. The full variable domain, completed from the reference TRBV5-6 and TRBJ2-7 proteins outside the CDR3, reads DAGVTQSPTHLIKTRGQQVTLRCSPKSGHDTVSWYQQALGQGPQFIFQYYEEEERQRGNFPDRFSGHQFPNYSSELNVNALLLGDSALYLCASSLDGLPYEQYFGPGTRLTVT.